One sample yielded the 29 T cell receptor beta chains listed below, sequenced in a study of cytomegalovirus exposure and HLA in healthy donors. PCR was performed using 60 Vbeta and 13 Jbeta primers. Some clones are missing from TCRdb's copy, which holds only in-frame ones; the method was immunoSEQ multiplex PCR. The table lists 150,000 to 200,000 clones, around four fifths of them singletons, with over 1% in the top ten. Sequencing was carried out using PBMCs. Source of these receptors: a woman between 45 and 60 years old in good health and CMV-seronegative.

The genes are TRBV29-1 and TRBJ2-2; the match to TRBD1 covers 7 bases. Germline trimming cut 5 bases from V and 2 bases from J; bases unmatched to any gene: 5. Germline V CDR1 and CDR2: SQVTM, ANQGSEA. The CDR3 length is 14 residues. The CDR3 is CSVWDRPNTGELFF. The CDR3 coding sequence is TGCAGCGTTTGGGACAGACCTAACACCGGGGAGCTGTTTTTT.

The chain recombines TRBV6-6 with TRBJ2-7, with 10 bases aligning to TRBD1. Germline values: CDR1 MNHNY, CDR2 SVGAGI (reference sequence). J lost 6 bases, V lost 2 bases, and 7 bases had no gene match. The CDR3 consists of 15 residues. This CDR3 reads CASSYTTGTGVEQYF. In DNA form, the CDR3 reads TGTGCCAGCAGTTACACAACCGGGACAGGGGTCGAGCAGTACTTC.

The chain couples TRBV2 to TRBJ2-1; D remains unclear. Per germline, CDR1 SNHLY and CDR2 FYNNEI. Trimming removed 4 bases at V and 6 bases at J, with 7 bases between. The CDR3 totals 12 residues. The DNA for the CDR3 is TGTGCCAGCAGTGTCGAGTTCAATGAGCAGTTCTTC. Its translation is CASSVEFNEQFF.

J is TRBJ2-5 and V is TRBV4-2; 9 nucleotides match TRBD2. This CDR3 comprises 18 residues. Trimming removed 1 base from V and 5 bases from J; junction bases left unmatched: 14. The germline V gene encodes CDR1 LGHNA and CDR2 YNFKEQ. The CDR3 loop reads CASSQVGVSGGPGETQYF. CDR3 nucleotide sequence: TGTGCCAGCAGCCAAGTCGGTGTTAGCGGGGGCCCTGGGGAGACCCAGTACTTC.

The chain has TRBV28 and TRBJ1-6; TRBD1 is a possible D gene (6 bases). CDR3 length: 15 amino acids. Deletions cut 3 bases from V and 8 bases from J, with 14 bases between. Germline CDR1 reads MDHEN; CDR2 reads SYDVKM. CDR3 nucleotide sequence: TGTGCCAGCAGTTTCCCTGGACAGACTCATTCACCCCTCCACTTT. Translated, it gives CASSFPGQTHSPLHF.

Only one count was recorded for this clone. This chain connects TRBV5-4 to TRBJ2-2, with unresolved D. V dropped 4 bases and J dropped 1 base, with 11 bases sitting between them. This CDR3 is built from 15 residues. Germline CDR1 SGHNT, CDR2 YYREEE (reference sequence). The CDR3 DNA is TGTGCCAGCAGCAGAGACTTCTTGAACACCGGGGAGCTGTTTTTT. Residues: CASSRDFLNTGELFF.

The chain is built from TRBV18 and TRBJ2-3, with 10 bases fitting TRBD2. Germline V CDR1 and CDR2: KGHSH, LQKENI. The CDR3 is 18 amino acids. The junction had 10 bases not matched to a gene; V was cut back by 2 bases and J by 2 bases. The CDR3, as DNA: TGTGCCAGCTCACCAAGCTTGATACTAGCGGGACCCACAGATACGCAGTATTTT. It codes for CASSPSLILAGPTDTQYF.

The chain combines TRBV4-1 with TRBJ1-1, with 9 bases aligning to TRBD1. Looked up from germline, CDR1 is MGHRA and CDR2 is YSYEKL. The CDR3 totals 17 residues. Trimming took 4 bases from V and 1 from J; bases not matched to a gene: 10. CDR3 amino acids: CASSPDRGFYTNTEAFF. For the CDR3, the DNA is TGCGCCAGCAGCCCCGACAGGGGGTTCTATACGAACACTGAAGCTTTCTTT.

The gene calls are TRBV5-4 and TRBJ1-2; 7 positions agree with TRBD1. CDR3 length: 15 residues. Unmatched junction bases numbered 5, after V lost 0 bases and J lost 3 bases. Germline CDR1 reads SGHNT; CDR2 reads YYREEE (reference sequence). CDR3 sequence: CASSLVGGAYYGYTF. The CDR3, as DNA: TGTGCCAGCAGCTTGGTAGGGGGCGCTTACTATGGCTACACCTTC.

The rearrangement links TRBV6-1 to TRBJ1-2, with TRBD1 matching over 9 bases. Trimming took 10 bases from V and 6 from J; bases not matched to a gene: 12. The CDR3 runs to 14 residues. Germline CDR1 reads MNHNS; CDR2 reads SASEGT. CDR3 sequence: CATLGTGSENGYTF. For the CDR3, the DNA is TGTGCCACCCTAGGGACAGGGTCCGAGAATGGCTACACCTTC.

The chain carries TRBV7-9 and TRBJ2-5; 9 nucleotides match TRBD1. Per germline, CDR1 SEHNR and CDR2 FQNEAQ (reference sequence). The V and J ends lost 3 bases and 5 bases, in that order; junction bases with no gene match: 7. The length of the CDR3 is 15 residues. The CDR3 DNA reads as TGTGCCAGCAGCTTTTTGGACAGGGGTCGGGAGACCCAGTACTTC. It specifies CASSFLDRGRETQYF.

This clone was recorded a few times. V gene TRBV7-9 combines with J gene TRBJ1-4, with 7 bases fitting TRBD1. V lost 5 bases and J lost 8; bases outside the gene matches: 14. Germline V gene lookup returns CDR1 SEHNR and CDR2 FQNEAQ (reference sequence). The CDR3 runs 16 residues. The CDR3 DNA is TGTGCCAGCAGCAGGAACCGGGACAGAGGGAAAGAAAAACTGTTTTTT. Translating it yields CASSRNRDRGKEKLFF.

This clone was counted between two and nine times. The chain links TRBV7-2 to TRBJ2-7; D perhaps matches TRBD1 (6 bases). CDR3 length equals 17 residues. CDR1 is SGHTA, CDR2 FQGNSA, per germline. V was cut by 3 bases and J by 3 bases, with 21 bases left in between. CDR3 nucleotides: TGTGCCAGCAGCTTCACAGGGAGCGGCGTCGGAGGCTACGAGCAGTACTTC. Translation gives CASSFTGSGVGGYEQYF. The variable domain in full, with the rest retrieved from reference TRBV7-2 and TRBJ2-7, is GAGVSQSPSNKVTEKGKDVELRCDPISGHTALYWYRQSLGQGLEFLIYFQGNSAPDKSGLPSDRFSAERTGGSVSTLTIQRTQQEDSAVYLCASSFTGSGVGGYEQYFGPGTRLTVT.

The V and J genes are TRBV7-2 and TRBJ2-6, with D maybe TRBD2 (5 bases). The CDR3 length is 17 residues. V lost 5 bases to trimming and J lost 2 bases, with 16 bases between them. Germline CDR1 is SGHTA and CDR2 is FQGNSA. CDR3 region: CASSPTGYTAGANVLTF. CDR3 coding DNA: TGTGCCAGCAGCCCTACGGGATATACGGCTGGGGCCAACGTCCTGACTTTC. The full variable domain, in which reference TRBV7-2 and TRBJ2-6 provide the parts outside the CDR3, is GAGVSQSPSNKVTEKGKDVELRCDPISGHTALYWYRQSLGQGLEFLIYFQGNSAPDKSGLPSDRFSAERTGGSVSTLTIQRTQQEDSAVYLCASSPTGYTAGANVLTFGAGSRLTVL.

CDR3 in amino acids: CASSPRYEQYF. The DNA for the CDR3 is TGTGCCAGCAGCCCGCGCTACGAGCAGTACTTC. The genes are TRBV7-8 and TRBJ2-7, with D uncertain. In germline, CDR1 is SGHVS, CDR2 FQNEAQ. The CDR3 extends over 11 amino acids. Trimming took off 5 bases at V and 3 bases at J, with 5 bases between the two ends.

V and J are TRBV5-8 and TRBJ2-1; D call uncertain. Trimming pared 5 bases from V and 3 bases from J, leaving 9 bases between. Germline CDR1 and CDR2: SGHTS and YDEGEE. The CDR3 runs to 13 residues. CDR3 protein: CASRFQDYNEQFF. The DNA of the CDR3 is TGTGCCAGCAGGTTTCAGGACTACAATGAGCAGTTCTTC.

This clone was picked up one time. This rearrangement joins TRBV28 to TRBJ2-1; 9 nucleotides agree with TRBD2. Germline V gene data show CDR1 as MDHEN and CDR2 as SYDVKM. The J segment lost 0 bases and the V segment lost 2 bases, leaving 2 bases of the junction unmatched. The CDR3 totals 16 residues. CDR3 protein: CASSLRREGSYNEQFF. CDR3 sequence (DNA): TGTGCCAGCAGTTTACGGCGGGAGGGCTCCTACAATGAGCAGTTCTTC.

V and J are TRBV5-6 and TRBJ2-5; 13 bases are a match to TRBD2. In germline, CDR1 is SGHDT, CDR2 YYEEEE. V lost 4 bases and J lost 4; bases outside the gene matches: 10. This CDR3 contains 17 residues. CDR3 amino acids: CASSLGLAGARGETQYF. The CDR3 coding sequence is TGTGCCAGCAGCCTCGGACTAGCGGGGGCCCGCGGAGAGACCCAGTACTTC.

Written as DNA, the CDR3 is TGTGCCAGTAGTATTGGGATAGGGGGTACAGGGGGCCATAAGAACACTGAAGCTTTCTTT. This codes for CASSIGIGGTGGHKNTEAFF. The genes are TRBV19 and TRBJ1-1; 9 bases agree with TRBD1. Germline V gene data show CDR1 as LNHDA and CDR2 as SQIVND (reference sequence). The CDR3 is 20 residues long. V gave up 3 bases and J gave up 1 base; unmatched junction bases: 18.

This clone has just a few counts. The chain couples TRBV28 to TRBJ1-2, with a weak D call TRBD1 (5 bases). The V end was cut by 5 bases, the J end by 5 bases, with 12 bases between. The CDR3 runs 13 residues. Germline V CDR1 and CDR2: MDHEN, SYDVKM. The CDR3 nucleotides are TGTGCCAGCAGTGGGGCATCTCCTTATGGCTACACCTTC. Residues: CASSGASPYGYTF.

This chain connects TRBV19 to TRBJ2-4; TRBD2 is a possible D gene (6 bases). Trimming shortened V by 7 bases and J by 6 bases, and 10 bases separated the two germline ends. There are 12 residues in the CDR3. Germline V gene lookup returns CDR1 LNHDA and CDR2 SQIVND (reference sequence). The CDR3 loop is CASNPGGNIQYF. The CDR3 region has the DNA TGTGCCAGTAATCCCGGGGGAAACATTCAGTACTTC.

This chain connects TRBV6-1 to TRBJ2-7; maybe TRBD2 (5 bases). V shed 1 base and J shed 5 bases, with 12 bases lying between them. The germline CDR1 and CDR2 sequences are MNHNS and SASEGT. This CDR3 spans 14 amino acids. The CDR3 DNA reads TGTGCCAGCAGTGAAGGACTATCCACCGACGAGCAGTACTTC. It codes for CASSEGLSTDEQYF.

V usage is TRBV19 and J usage is TRBJ1-2, with D uncertain. The CDR3 spans 16 residues. Germline-derived CDR1 and CDR2 are LNHDA and SQIVND (reference sequence). V gave up 5 bases and J gave up 2 bases, with 18 bases separating them. The CDR3 nucleotides are TGTGCCAGTAGTCGGGGAAGGGTGGCGGTCAACTATGGCTACACCTTC. Translating gives CASSRGRVAVNYGYTF.

The chain uses TRBV27 and TRBJ2-3; maybe TRBD2 (5 bases). The ends were cut back, 6 bases at V and 2 bases at J, with 12 bases in the middle. The CDR3 has 14 amino acids. Germline V gene sequence: CDR1 MNHEY, CDR2 SMNVEV (reference sequence). CDR3 DNA: TGTGCCAGCAGAAGGACTTCGAACACAGATACGCAGTATTTT. Translating it yields CASRRTSNTDTQYF.

The chain couples TRBV6-1 to TRBJ1-3; a possible D gene is TRBD1 (6 bases). Germline assignment: CDR1 MNHNS and CDR2 SASEGT. Trimming took 1 base from V and 4 from J, leaving 8 bases between them. The CDR3 has 14 residues. The DNA for the CDR3 is TGTGCCAGCAGTGAAGAGGACAGAGGAAACACCATATATTTT. Amino acids: CASSEEDRGNTIYF.

The chain combines TRBV6-6 with TRBJ1-1; 8 bases match TRBD1. CDR1 is MNHNY, CDR2 SVGAGI, per germline (reference sequence). Unmatched junction bases numbered 9, after V lost 6 bases and J lost 6 bases. The CDR3 loop spans 14 amino acids. CDR3 nucleotides: TGTGCCAGCAGAACACCGACAGGGGAAGCTGAAGCTTTCTTT. It specifies CASRTPTGEAEAFF.

J is TRBJ1-3 and V is TRBV9; D is perhaps TRBD1 (6 bases). From germline, CDR1 is SGDLS and CDR2 YYNGEE. CDR3 length equals 14 residues. Trimming cost V 4 bases and J 6 bases, with 14 bases left between them. DNA of the CDR3: TGTGCCAGCAGCTATGGGGGCCAGCTAAACACCATATATTTT. Translation gives CASSYGGQLNTIYF. Complete variable domain (other parts from reference TRBV9 and TRBJ1-3): DSGVTQTPKHLITATGQRVTLRCSPRSGDLSVYWYQQSLDQGLQFLIQYYNGEERAKGNILERFSAQQFPDLHSELNLSSLELGDSALYFCASSYGGQLNTIYFGEGSWLTVV.

The rearrangement links TRBV4-1 to TRBJ1-2; no clear D gene. Looked up from germline, CDR1 is MGHRA and CDR2 is YSYEKL. This CDR3 is 16 amino acids long. Trimming shortened V by 1 base and J by 4 bases, and 16 bases separated the two germline ends. CDR3 coding DNA: TGCGCCAGCAGCCAAGTCGAGAACTATAACTCCTATGGCTACACCTTC. This codes for CASSQVENYNSYGYTF.

V usage is TRBV28 and J usage is TRBJ2-7, with D possibly TRBD1 on 6 matching bases. Trimming pared 10 bases from V and 0 bases from J, leaving 28 bases between. The CDR3 runs to 18 residues. Germline CDR1 reads MDHEN; CDR2 reads SYDVKM. CDR3 DNA: TGTGCCATCAAACCCATGACAGGAGCGGATCGTAGCTCCTACGAGCAGTACTTC. Its translation: CAIKPMTGADRSSYEQYF.